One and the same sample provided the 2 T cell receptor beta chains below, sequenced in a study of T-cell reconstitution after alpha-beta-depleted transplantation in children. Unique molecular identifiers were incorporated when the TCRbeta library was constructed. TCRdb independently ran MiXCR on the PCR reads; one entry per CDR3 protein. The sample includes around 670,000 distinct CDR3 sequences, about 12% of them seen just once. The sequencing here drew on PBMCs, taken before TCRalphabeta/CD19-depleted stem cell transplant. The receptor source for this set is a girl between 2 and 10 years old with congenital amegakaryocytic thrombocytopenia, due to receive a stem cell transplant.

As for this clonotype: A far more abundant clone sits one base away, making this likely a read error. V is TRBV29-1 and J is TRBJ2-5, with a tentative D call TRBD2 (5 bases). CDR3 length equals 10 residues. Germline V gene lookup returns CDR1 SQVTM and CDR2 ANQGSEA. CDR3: CSVGGETPYF. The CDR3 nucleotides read TGCAGCGTTGGGGGAGAGACCCCGTACTTC.

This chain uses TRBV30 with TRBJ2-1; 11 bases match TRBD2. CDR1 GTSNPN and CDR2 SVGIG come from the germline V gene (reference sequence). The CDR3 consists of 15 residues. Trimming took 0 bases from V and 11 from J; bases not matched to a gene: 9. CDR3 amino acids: CAWSVGLAGGNKQFF. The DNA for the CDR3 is TGTGCCTGGAGTGTAGGGCTAGCGGGAGGAAATAAGCAGTTCTTC. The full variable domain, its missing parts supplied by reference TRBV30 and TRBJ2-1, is SQTIHQWPATLVQPVGSPLSLECTVEGTSNPNLYWYRQAAGRGLQLLFYSVGIGQISSEVPQNLSASRPQDRQFILSSKKLLLSDSGFYLCAWSVGLAGGNKQFFGPGTRLTVL.